Included here is one T cell receptor (beta chain) sequence, with context. The sample originates from a study of blood T cell repertoires in COVID-19. Study in general: Sites in the United States, Italy and Spain provided acute and convalescent COVID-19 samples. PBMCs, B-cell-depleted T cells, or T cells were the source of the cDNA or gDNA that made up the material.

Per the original data handling: Estimation of nucleated cell counts relied on the amplification of reference gene primers. Profiling relied on immunoSEQ multiplex PCR, and the TCRdb table lists in-frame clones only, not all of them. D and trimming come from the DNA, and the V and J calls and clone size come from that table. The data show about 150,000 clones, 80% to 90% seen once. The TCR originated in a woman aged 45-59 years with active or convalescent COVID-19. Sequenced sample: peripheral blood.

This CDR3 is CASSPGQGVPYEQYF. CDR3 nucleotide sequence: TGTGCCAGTAGTCCTGGACAGGGGGTCCCTTACGAGCAGTACTTC. The rearrangement links TRBV19 to TRBJ2-7, with 10 bases aligning to TRBD1. The CDR3 contains 15 residues. Germline-derived CDR1 and CDR2 are LNHDA and SQIVND (reference sequence). V lost 5 bases, J lost 4 bases, and 8 bases stayed unmatched.